The TCR beta chain described here comes from a study of T-cell memory formation after mild COVID-19. Across the study: Largely donor-specific TCR clusters were found. Study results and limitations: Researchers report contracting CD4+ clones mostly in CM and EM, with CD8+ clones in EMRA. Contracting clones, day 15 to 85, had balanced CD4/CD8, and later expanders favored CD4+. Some clones that responded turned up in pre-infection memory, which suggests that cross-reactive memory joined in.

This clonotype was detected a few times. The target antigen is unknown. The V end was cut by 8 bases, the J end by 4 bases, with 14 bases between. CDR3 length: 14 residues. Germline lookup yields CDR1 MNHEY and CDR2 SVGAGI. Each CDR3 protein gets one entry after TCRdb re-called the 5' RACE reads with MiXCR. The sample carries about 240,000 distinct CDR3 sequences, more than 8% recorded once. Material: PBMCs or a T cell subset sorted from them (not recorded which). The chain employs TRBV6-5 and TRBJ2-2; D possibly matches TRBD1 or TRBD2 (6 bases each). The sequence was obtained from a man aged 18 to 35 who had mild COVID-19 (a few samples of this study predate the infection). Cell type and time point are not known. The CDR3 is CASAQRGVTGELFF. The CDR3 DNA reads as TGTGCCAGCGCCCAGAGGGGGGTCACCGGGGAGCTGTTTTTT.